This TCR beta chain was obtained from a study of shared clonotypes between healthy human individuals. Overall study results and limits: Unshared clonotypes carried lower generation probabilities than those common to all four donors. Estimated richness values were generally larger in naive subsets than in memory subsets.

Turning to this clone: Its antigen is not identified.

CD45RO-negative, CCR7-positively selected cells formed the naive CD8 fraction, excluding terminally differentiated effector memory CD45RA+ cells. Only Caucasian adults living in Nashville, Tennessee served as donors. Between the trimmed V and J ends, which lost 3 bases and 0 bases, there was a span of 12 bases. The length of the CDR3 is 16 residues. Germline loops: CDR1 GTSNPN, CDR2 SVGIG (reference sequence). Using immunoSEQ multiplex PCR, the repertoire was profiled, and TCRdb retains in-frame clones only, with some absent. The sample carries millions of clones, about 95% recorded once. The receptor comes from a man aged 18 to 30 in good health. Sequenced input: naive CD8+ T cells sorted from blood. The genes are TRBV30 and TRBJ1-6, with D unresolved. The DNA for the CDR3 is TGTGCCTGGAGGGTCGGGCCCGCCTCCTATAATTCACCCCTCCACTTT. Its translation is CAWRVGPASYNSPLHF.